The entry that follows covers one TCR beta chain sequence. Its specificity is unknown. The naive CD8 subset, CD45RO-negative cells positively selected for CCR7, excluded terminally differentiated effector memory CD45RA+ cells. The data were produced by immunoSEQ multiplex PCR, yet TCRdb's version contains in-frame clones alone and is incomplete. The sample holds around 1.9 million clones, about 93% seen once. From germline, CDR1 is MNHEY and CDR2 SMNVEV (reference sequence). The CDR3 is made up of 16 amino acids. V lost 5 bases to trimming and J lost 2 bases, with 19 bases between them. The data were obtained in a study of shared clonotypes between healthy human individuals. Study context: In total, the donors were two women and a few men aged 18 to 49. Findings and caveats of the study: Sequencing depth was a factor that was expected to affect clonotype sharing among donors. Specimens sampled were limited to blood, with tissue repertoires likely differing.

The chain recombines TRBV27 with TRBJ2-7; tentative D call: TRBD2 (6 bases). The TCR originated in a man aged 18 to 29 in good health. Some clones in this sample may be carry-over from other donors' samples. Sequenced sample: naive CD8+ T cells from PBMCs. The CDR3 region has the DNA TGTGCCAGCAGTCCAGCCCCGGGGGTCGCTACCTACGAGCAGTACTTC. It encodes CASSPAPGVATYEQYF.